The rows below give T cell receptor beta chains drawn from one sample of a study of cytomegalovirus exposure and HLA in healthy donors. Sequencing was performed with immunoSEQ multiplex PCR; in TCRdb, only in-frame clones are kept and a portion is missing. The repertoire consists of about 120,000 clones, with around 77% occurring once and the leading ten covering around 9.9%. The sample was PBMCs. Every receptor here comes from a man aged 35-49 years in good health and CMV-seropositive. CDR3s include the opening cysteine and the closing phenylalanine or tryptophan. A D gene is named only where the DNA matches it firmly. Where a row states a size, it is once, few, many or the class of an expanded clone; other rows omit it.

>NA|TRBJ2-5|TRBD2|TRBV2
CASSDGSGGAETQYF
TGTGCCAGCAGTGACGGTAGCGGGGGGGCTGAGACCCAGTACTTC
>NA|TRBJ2-3|NA|TRBV9
CASSVRTAGATQYF
TGTGCCAGCAGCGTACGGACCGCAGGGGCGACGCAGTATTTT
>NA|TRBJ1-2|NA|TRBV11-2
CASSLGRDPGYTF
TGTGCCAGCAGCTTAGGGCGGGATCCTGGCTACACCTTC
>once|TRBJ2-7|NA|TRBV28
CASRRGSNYEQYF
TGTGCCAGCCGGCGGGGATCGAACTACGAGCAGTACTTC
>NA|TRBJ1-1|NA|TRBV30
CAWGISIANTEAFF
TGTGCCTGGGGAATAAGCATAGCGAACACTGAAGCTTTCTTT
>NA|TRBJ1-5|TRBD1|TRBV6-5
CASSPQGAKPQHF
TGTGCCAGCAGTCCACAGGGGGCCAAGCCCCAGCATTTT
>NA|TRBJ1-1|TRBD1|TRBV5-4
CASSSQGGDRGSEAFF
TGTGCCAGCAGCTCCCAAGGGGGGGACAGGGGGTCTGAAGCTTTCTTT
>NA|TRBJ2-3|NA|TRBV18
CASSLGASTDTQYF
TGTGCCAGCTCACTGGGGGCCAGCACAGATACGCAGTATTTT
>once|TRBJ1-1|NA|TRBV12-5
CASGLGLLVSEAFF
TGTGCTAGTGGTTTGGGACTGCTCGTTTCCGAAGCTTTCTTT
>few|TRBJ1-1|NA|TRBV4-3
CASSESRHPNTEAFF
TGCGCCAGCAGCGAAAGTCGACACCCGAACACTGAAGCTTTCTTT
>few|TRBJ2-1|NA|TRBV30
CAWSDPASSYNEQFF
TGTGCCTGGAGTGACCCCGCTAGCTCCTACAATGAGCAGTTCTTC
>NA|TRBJ1-3|TRBD1|TRBV4-2
CASSQVGRQGAFGNTIYF
TGTGCCAGCAGCCAAGTAGGGCGACAGGGGGCCTTTGGAAACACCATATATTTT
>NA|TRBJ2-2|NA|TRBV7-8
CASSLSIYTGELFF
TGTGCCAGCAGCCTAAGTATTTACACCGGGGAGCTGTTTTTT
>once|TRBJ1-1|NA|TRBV4-3
CASSQTGLNTEAFF
TGCGCCAGCAGCCAGACAGGACTGAACACTGAAGCTTTCTTT
>few|TRBJ1-1|TRBD1|TRBV6-6
CASTQDRGFSTEAFF
TGTGCCAGCACCCAGGACAGGGGTTTTAGTACTGAAGCTTTCTTT
>few|TRBJ1-4|NA|TRBV28
CASSSAAGQYEKLFF
TGTGCCAGCAGTTCTGCTGCTGGTCAGTATGAAAAACTGTTTTTT
>many|TRBJ2-7|TRBD2|TRBV7-6
CASSRTSGGSYEQYF
TGTGCCAGCAGCCGGACTAGCGGGGGGTCCTACGAGCAGTACTTC
>few|TRBJ2-2|TRBD2|TRBV11-1
CASTPRSGGRTGELFF
TGTGCCAGCACCCCTCGGAGCGGGGGTCGCACCGGGGAGCTGTTTTTT
>NA|TRBJ2-6|NA|TRBV4-3
CASSHLSSGANVLTF
TGCGCCAGCAGCCACCTAAGCTCTGGGGCCAACGTCCTGACTTTC
>few|TRBJ1-2|NA|TRBV5-4
CASSLGTENYGYTF
TGTGCCAGCAGCTTGGGGACAGAAAACTATGGCTACACCTTC
>NA|TRBJ2-3|TRBD2|TRBV11-3
CASSRPQTSGGIGDTQYF
TGTGCCAGCAGCCGCCCCCAGACTAGCGGGGGGATTGGAGATACGCAGTATTTT
>NA|TRBJ1-3|NA|TRBV7-8
CASSLSTGRSSGNTIYF
TGTGCCAGCAGCTTATCGACAGGCCGAAGCTCTGGAAACACCATATATTTT
>few|TRBJ1-2|NA|TRBV7-2
CASSSWGGGRSGSGYTF
TGTGCCAGCAGCTCATGGGGGGGCGGCAGGAGCGGCTCGGGCTACACCTTC
>NA|TRBJ2-1|TRBD2|TRBV7-3
CASSLRAGGLYNEQFF
TGTGCCAGCAGCTTAAGGGCGGGGGGTCTCTACAATGAGCAGTTCTTC
>NA|TRBJ2-3|NA|TRBV7-2
CASSLVAGLADTQYF
TGTGCCAGCAGCTTAGTTGCAGGGTTAGCAGATACGCAGTATTTT
>few|TRBJ1-5|TRBD1|TRBV5-6
CASSLEGQGRNQPQHF
TGTGCCAGCAGCTTGGAAGGACAGGGACGCAATCAGCCCCAGCATTTT
>NA|TRBJ1-2|TRBD1|TRBV30
CAWEGTVWGYTF
TGTGCCTGGGAGGGGACAGTCTGGGGCTACACCTTC
>NA|TRBJ1-4|TRBD1|TRBV19
CASIDIGTGDEKLFF
TGTGCCAGTATAGACATCGGGACAGGGGATGAAAAACTGTTTTTT
>NA|TRBJ1-1|TRBD1|TRBV28
CASSLPRQGGAFF
TGTGCCAGCAGTTTACCCCGACAGGGGGGGGCTTTCTTT
>NA|TRBJ1-4|TRBD1|TRBV19
CASKWGQGDNEKLFF
TGTGCCAGTAAGTGGGGACAGGGAGACAATGAAAAACTGTTTTTT
>NA|TRBJ2-7|NA|TRBV29-1
CSVVGRYTYEQYF
TGCAGCGTTGTTGGCAGGTATACATACGAGCAGTACTTC
>NA|TRBJ2-1|TRBD1|TRBV29-1
CSAPEGQGANKQFF
TGCAGCGCCCCAGAGGGACAGGGGGCGAACAAGCAGTTCTTC
>NA|TRBJ1-2|TRBD1|TRBV10-1
CASSNEGQYGYTF
TGCGCCAGCAGTAACGAGGGACAGTATGGCTACACCTTC
>NA|TRBJ1-5|NA|TRBV18
CASSPPPLEGTSNQPQHF
TGTGCCAGCTCACCCCCCCCGTTAGAGGGGACAAGCAATCAGCCCCAGCATTTT
>NA|TRBJ2-2|TRBD1|TRBV4-1
CASSRIRQGIDGGELFF
TGCGCCAGCAGCCGAATACGACAGGGGATCGACGGCGGGGAGCTGTTTTTT
>once|TRBJ2-7|NA|TRBV28
CASSLRPGGSYEQYF
TGTGCCAGCAGTTTACGCCCTGGAGGTTCCTACGAGCAGTACTTC
>NA|TRBJ2-5|TRBD2|TRBV4-2
CASSQVTSGGGPKTQYF
TGTGCCAGCAGCCAAGTTACTAGCGGGGGGGGCCCGAAGACCCAGTACTTC
>NA|TRBJ2-3|TRBD1|TRBV9
CASNIGTGDSDTQYF
TGTGCCAGCAATATCGGGACAGGGGATTCAGATACGCAGTATTTT
>NA|TRBJ1-2|TRBD1|TRBV11-1
CASSAKTGIGYGYTF
TGTGCCAGCAGCGCCAAGACAGGGATCGGCTATGGCTACACCTTC
>NA|TRBJ1-2|TRBD1|TRBV6-1
CASTSNRGTSGYTF
TGTGCCAGCACCTCGAACAGGGGTACATCTGGCTACACCTTC
>NA|TRBJ2-2|NA|TRBV5-1
CASSLVGQRTGELFF
TGCGCCAGCAGCTTGGTGGGACAAAGGACCGGGGAGCTGTTTTTT